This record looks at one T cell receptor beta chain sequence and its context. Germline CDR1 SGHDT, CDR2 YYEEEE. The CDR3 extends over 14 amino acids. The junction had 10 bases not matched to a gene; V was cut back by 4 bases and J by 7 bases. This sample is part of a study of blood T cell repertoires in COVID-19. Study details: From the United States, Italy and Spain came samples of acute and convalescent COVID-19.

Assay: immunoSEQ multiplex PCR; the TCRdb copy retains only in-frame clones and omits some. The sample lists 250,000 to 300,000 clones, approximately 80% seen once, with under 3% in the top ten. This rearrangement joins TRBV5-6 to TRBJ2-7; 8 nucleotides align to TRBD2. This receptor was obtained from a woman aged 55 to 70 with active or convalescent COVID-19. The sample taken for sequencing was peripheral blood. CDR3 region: CASSPGTRDGEQYF. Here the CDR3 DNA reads TGTGCCAGCAGCCCCGGGACTAGAGATGGGGAGCAGTACTTC.